This T cell receptor beta chain was found in a study of regulatory T cells in long-lasting Graves disease. The germline V gene has CDR1 SNHLY and CDR2 FYNNEI. CDR3 length equals 14 residues. V was clipped by 7 bases and J by 2 bases; unmatched bases: 2. This clonotype has ten or more counts. As yet, its antigen is unknown. As for time point: newly diagnosed GD, antithyroid drugs for less than 3 months. After RNA was extracted from PBMCs, the TCR library was made from it. Clinicians diagnosed Graves' disease using American Thyroid Association guidelines. The TCR beta library used iRepertoire HTBI primers with Arm-PCR amplification of CDR3. TCRdb used MiXCR to reprocess the multiplex PCR reads, holding one entry per CDR3 protein. The table has some 560,000 distinct CDR3 sequences, about 16% seen once. Findings and limits, study-wide: TRBV28, TRBJ1-2 and TRBJ2-5 were segments that persistent disease favored.

These same data were also listed under a study on T cells in Graves' hyperthyroidism and ophthalmopathy. That report notes: Each patient was aged 18 to 65 and had newly diagnosed hyperthyroidism of under 2 months' duration. When the TCR CDR3 underwent first-round RT-PCR, the HTBI primer set was used.

The receptor was isolated from a middle-aged woman with Graves disease. This chain links TRBV2 with TRBJ2-6; TRBD2 agrees at 7 bases. The input for sequencing was peripheral blood mononuclear cells (PBMCs), taken at new diagnosis, from a patient treated with antithyroid drugs. The CDR3 DNA reads as TGTGCCAGCAATCGGGGGGCTGGGGCCAACGTCCTGACTTTC. The encoded protein is CASNRGAGANVLTF.